A selection of T cell receptor beta chains follows, all from one sample in a study of blood T cell repertoires in COVID-19. Here immunoSEQ multiplex PCR was the method, and the copy in TCRdb shows in-frame clones only, minus some. The top ten hold around 2.5% of the sample, which has over 200,000 clones, around 89% seen once. Sequencing used PBMCs or T cells enriched from blood (not recorded which). The source of these receptors is a woman between 40 and 55 years old with acute COVID-19. CDR3s include the opening cysteine and the closing phenylalanine or tryptophan. Fields, in order: V gene, J gene, D gene, clone size, CDR3 protein, CDR3 DNA. D genes are given only for firm matches. Only part of the rows carry a size: once, few, many, or a class if the clone is expanded.

>TRBV15|TRBJ2-1|-|-
CATSREGGPYNEQFF
TGTGCCACCAGCAGAGAAGGGGGACCCTACAATGAGCAGTTCTTC
>TRBV28|TRBJ2-6|-|-
CASTSRGGRLNSGANVLTF
TGTGCCAGCACTTCTAGGGGGGGGCGACTTAACTCTGGGGCCAACGTCCTGACTTTC
>TRBV25-1|TRBJ2-1|-|once
CASGLTEQFF
TGTGCTTCAGGCCTCACTGAGCAGTTCTTC
>TRBV27|TRBJ2-4|-|few
CASSLSEVAKNIQYF
TGTGCCAGCAGTTTATCAGAGGTAGCCAAAAACATTCAGTACTTC
>TRBV5-1|TRBJ1-6|-|-
CASSRTGDNSPLHF
TGCGCCAGCAGCCGGACGGGGGATAATTCACCCCTCCACTTT
>TRBV6-2/TRBV6-3|TRBJ2-3|TRBD2|-
CASSSPGTSGSTDTQYF
TGTGCCAGCAGTTCGCCCGGGACTAGCGGGAGCACAGATACGCAGTATTTT
>TRBV29-1|TRBJ1-3|-|-
CSVEVHRGGTGNTIYF
TGCAGCGTTGAAGTACACCGCGGGGGTACTGGAAACACCATATATTTT
>TRBV5-1|TRBJ2-7|-|-
CASSRGADYEQYF
TGCGCCAGCAGTCGGGGGGCCGACTACGAGCAGTACTTC
>TRBV7-2|TRBJ1-3|TRBD1|-
CASSLRGQSGNTIYF
TGTGCCAGCAGCTTAAGGGGGCAGTCTGGAAACACCATATATTTT
>TRBV4-1|TRBJ2-3|TRBD1|-
CASSQDWTGGNTDTQYF
TGCGCCAGCAGCCAAGATTGGACAGGGGGTAACACAGATACGCAGTATTTT
>TRBV7-8|TRBJ1-3|-|few
CASSLGDTFGNTIYF
TGTGCCAGCAGCTTGGGAGATACTTTCGGAAACACCATATATTTT
>TRBV4-3|TRBJ1-2|TRBD1|-
CASSQAGGAYTF
TGCGCCAGCAGCCAAGCAGGGGGCGCCTACACCTTC
>TRBV19|TRBJ1-5|TRBD1|-
CASRPQGHSNQPQHF
TGTGCCAGTAGACCACAGGGGCATAGCAATCAGCCCCAGCATTTT
>TRBV5-1|TRBJ2-1|TRBD2|once
CASSRTSGGDNEQFF
TGCGCCAGCAGCCGTACTAGCGGGGGGGATAATGAGCAGTTCTTC
>TRBV19|TRBJ2-3|-|-
CASSIAGTQYF
TGTGCCAGTAGTATAGCGGGTACGCAGTATTTT
>TRBV4-3|TRBJ1-6|-|-
CASSQDETEVSPLHF
TGCGCCAGCAGCCAAGATGAGACAGAGGTCTCACCCCTCCACTTT
>TRBV19|TRBJ1-5|-|-
CASSTQGREWGQPQHF
TGTGCCAGTAGTACCCAGGGGAGGGAGTGGGGCCAGCCCCAGCATTTT
>TRBV2|TRBJ2-1|TRBD2|many
CASSERGTSSYNEQFF
TGTGCCAGCAGTGAAAGGGGGACTAGCTCCTACAATGAGCAGTTCTTC
>TRBV18|TRBJ1-1|-|-
CASSPTGGTEAFF
TGTGCCAGCTCACCAACCGGGGGGACTGAAGCTTTCTTT